This T cell receptor (beta chain) was captured in a study of STAT5B mutations in CD4+ large granular lymphocyte leukemia (dated by TCRdb to the early 2020s). Background on the whole study: Among healthy controls, the CDR3 'QG' motif was associated with a particular HLA allele. Flow cytometry on FACSCanto II or FACSVerse confirmed that purified fractions exceeded 95% purity among lymphocytes. The study compared the TCRbeta repertoires of patients with CD4+ T-cell large granular lymphocyte leukemia against the TCRbeta repertoires of healthy blood donors. Study-level results and caveats: The data were not HLA-matched, and the relatively small sample size could explain the higher clonality seen in CD4+ compared with CD8+ T-LGLL. Enrichment of TRBV06-family usage was observed among the top patient clones (8/27) relative to healthy controls (2/35). Main leukemic clonotypes were private to each patient, although roughly 25% of the main leukemic clonotypes were found at low frequency in the non-leukemic repertoires of other patients. Greater clonality appeared to be present in CD4-sorted patient repertoires than in healthy CD4+ repertoires, and the difference was retained after the putative leukemic clones were removed.

The immunoSEQ assay at survey resolution was applied to genomic DNA for sequencing of TCRbeta rearrangements. The study's own analysis went as follows. In the TCR sequencing data, the lowest productive clonotype frequency that could be detected was 2.59 x 10-5. Only productive TCRbeta rearrangements, defined as complete and in-frame sequences, were included in the analyses. The clonality of each sample was calculated as Simpson clonality in the immunoSEQ Analyzer version 3.0. Clones were binned by frequency as very rare, small, medium, large (1-20%) or hyperexpanded (>20%). Generation probabilities were estimated with OLGA 1.2.3, V-gene circos plots were generated with VDJtools, specificities were searched for in VDJdb, and CDR3 motifs were identified with GLIPH. TCRdb provides this immuneACCESS table in a form limited to in-frame rearrangements. Some clones are lacking; in checked studies, under half of them reflect an unresolved V gene, and why the rest are absent is not known. V and J calls and clone size come straight from that table; D and trimming were deduced from the DNA. The sample yields 30,000 or so clones; approximately 84% were counted once. The ten largest clones add up to less than 1.3% of the sample.

Per the germline V gene, MDHEN is the CDR1 and SYDVKM is the CDR2. Here V drops 3 bases and J drops 2 bases, and the junction holds 3 bases not matched to any gene. Its CDR3 holds 15 amino acids, cysteine through phenylalanine. Only CDR3 DNA remains: 45 bases, in frame from the first base. Buffy coats from under 40 blood donors, supplied by the Finnish Red Cross blood service, were used as healthy controls. All TCR-sequenced material derived from peripheral blood: patient blood samples and healthy donor buffy coats. Peripheral blood mononuclear cells were isolated by Ficoll-Hypaque gradient centrifugation. Magnetic purification was used to isolate CD4+ cells from the buffy coats of the healthy controls. Genomic DNA was extracted using the Gentra Puregene Cell and Tissue kit, and a Qubit 2.0 fluorometer was used to quantify it. A remark on this clone: Its antigen is still unknown. No per-base quality is available; no much larger clone lies one base away.

The material sequenced was CD4+ T cells from blood buffy coats. This clonotype was obtained from a human donor in good health. The V and J segments used are TRBV28 and TRBJ2-2; TRBD2 lines up with 7 middle nucleotides. DNA sequence: TGTGCCAGCAGTTTCCCGGGACTAAACACCGGGGAGCTGTTTTTT. The encoded protein is CASSFPGLNTGELFF.